One sample yielded the 32 T cell receptor beta chains listed below, sequenced in a study of somatic mutations in cytotoxic T cells in rheumatoid arthritis. Profiled with immunoSEQ multiplex PCR; TCRdb holds only in-frame clones, not every one. The table has some 10,000 clones, about 70% seen once. The material sequenced was CD8+ T cells sorted from blood. The receptors were sampled from a man between 60 and 75 years old in good health.

The gene calls are TRBV6-1 and TRBJ2-1, with 8 bases that match TRBD2. Germline CDR1 MNHNS, CDR2 SASEGT. Trimming took 1 base from V and 3 from J; bases not matched to a gene: 2. The CDR3 has 15 residues. Here the CDR3 DNA reads TGTGCCAGCAGTGAAGGACTAGCGCTCTACAATGAGCAGTTCTTC. Its protein product is CASSEGLALYNEQFF.

This clone was found once. The V and J genes are TRBV4-3 and TRBJ1-2; the match to TRBD1 covers 7 bases. Germline loops: CDR1 LGHNA, CDR2 YSLEER. The CDR3 contains 14 residues. V was clipped by 0 bases and J by 7 bases; unmatched bases: 5. The CDR3 bases are TGCGCCAGCAGCCAAGATAGACAGGGCGCTGGCTACACCTTC. This translates into CASSQDRQGAGYTF.

This clone was recorded only once. At one boundary the junction diverges from the germline segment, which might be a read error. The chain uses TRBV9 and TRBJ1-3; maybe TRBD1 (5 bases). This CDR3 contains 14 residues. Germline assignment: CDR1 SGDLS and CDR2 YYNGEE. The CDR3 DNA reads as TGTGCCGGCAGCGGAGGGGTCTCTGGAAACACCATATATTTT. Its protein is CAGSGGVSGNTIYF. Full variable domain (remainder filled in from reference TRBV9 and TRBJ1-3): DSGVTQTPKHLITATGQRVTLRCSPRSGDLSVYWYQQSLDQGLQFLIQYYNGEERAKGNILERFSAQQFPDLHSELNLSSLELGDSALYFCAGSGGVSGNTIYFGEGSWLTVV.

The V and J genes are TRBV9 and TRBJ2-3; D possibly corresponds to TRBD1 (5 bases). The CDR3 totals 15 residues. Deletions cut 0 bases from V and 3 bases from J, with 11 bases between. Germline lookup yields CDR1 SGDLS and CDR2 YYNGEE. Here the CDR3 DNA reads TGTGCCAGCAGCGTAGAGGGGCATGAAACAGATACGCAGTATTTT. Residues: CASSVEGHETDTQYF.

Notes on this clone: Compared with germline, one end of the junction differs, possibly owing to a read error. The rearrangement joins TRBV7-9 to TRBJ2-2; D could derive from TRBD1 or TRBD2 (5 bases each). The CDR3 is 15 residues long. Germline V gives CDR1 SEHNR, CDR2 FQNEAQ (reference sequence). The CDR3 DNA reads TGTGCCAGCAGCCCCTGGGACCGAAAAACCGGGGAACTGTTTTTT. It specifies CASSPWDRKTGELFF.

The CDR3 here is CASSLDPSNGYEQYF. Here the CDR3 DNA reads TGTGCCAGCAGCTTAGATCCTAGCAATGGGTACGAGCAGTACTTC. This chain joins TRBV7-6 and TRBJ2-7, with TRBD2 as a possible D gene (5 bases). Germline V lookup: CDR1 SGHVS, CDR2 FNYEAQ. The CDR3 runs to 15 residues. Deletions cut 1 base from V and 4 bases from J, with 14 bases between. The whole variable domain, remainder taken from reference TRBV7-6 and TRBJ2-7, is GAGVSQSPRYKVTKRGQDVALRCDPISGHVSLYWYRQALGQGPEFLTYFNYEAQQDKSGLPNDRFSAERPEGSISTLTIQRTEQRDSAMYRCASSLDPSNGYEQYFGPGTRLTVT.

The chain combines TRBV6-1 with TRBJ1-5; D may be TRBD1 (5 bases). From germline, CDR1 is MNHNS and CDR2 SASEGT. Deletions cut 10 bases from V and 0 bases from J, with 13 bases between. The CDR3 runs 14 residues. The CDR3: CAIPGLLSNQPQHF. The CDR3 region has the DNA TGTGCCATCCCGGGACTCCTTAGCAATCAGCCCCAGCATTTT.

CDR3 loop: CASSSTQRDVYEQYF. CDR3 nucleotides: TGTGCCAGCAGTTCCACCCAGCGGGATGTCTACGAGCAGTACTTC. The genes are TRBV27 and TRBJ2-7; 7 nucleotides align to TRBD2. The CDR3 covers 15 residues. Germline V lookup: CDR1 MNHEY, CDR2 SMNVEV (reference sequence). Trimming removed 4 bases from V and 3 bases from J; junction bases left unmatched: 9.

Here the CDR3 DNA reads TGTGCCAGCAGCGAGGACAGCATGAGCTCCTACGAGCAGTACTTC. This encodes CASSEDSMSSYEQYF. V gene TRBV6-5 combines with J gene TRBJ2-7; possibly TRBD1 for D (6 bases). Trimming shortened V by 6 bases and J by 0 bases, and 15 bases separated the two germline ends. CDR1 and CDR2 from the germline V gene are MNHEY and SVGAGI. This CDR3 spans 15 amino acids.

CDR3 loop: CASSFGGPNEKLFF. The CDR3 bases are TGTGCCAGCAGCTTTGGGGGTCCTAATGAAAAACTGTTTTTT. The V call is TRBV7-9, the J call TRBJ1-4; D might be TRBD1 (5 bases). V was trimmed by 3 bases and J by 3 bases, leaving 8 bases between them. CDR1 is SEHNR, CDR2 FQNEAQ, per germline (reference sequence). The CDR3 spans 14 residues.

The chain recombines TRBV27 with TRBJ2-7, with D uncertain. This CDR3 region has 15 residues. Trimming removed 4 bases at V and 7 bases at J, with 20 bases between. CDR1 is MNHEY, CDR2 SMNVEV, per germline (reference sequence). This CDR3 is CASSSQTNGVGEQYF. The CDR3 DNA reads TGTGCCAGCAGTTCCCAGACAAACGGAGTGGGGGAGCAGTACTTC.

The rearrangement uses TRBV7-9 and TRBJ2-7; 8 nucleotides agree with TRBD1. The junction had 2 bases not matched to a gene; V was cut back by 0 bases and J by 4 bases. The CDR3 has 14 amino acids. In germline, CDR1 is SEHNR, CDR2 FQNEAQ (reference sequence). In DNA, the CDR3 is TGTGCCAGCAGCTTAGCGGACAGGGATTACGAGCAGTACTTC. The encoded protein is CASSLADRDYEQYF. The full variable domain, with the rest looked up from reference TRBV7-9 and TRBJ2-7, is DTGVSQNPRHKITKRGQNVTFRCDPISEHNRLYWYRQTLGQGPEFLTYFQNEAQLEKSRLLSDRFSAERPKGSFSTLEIQRTEQGDSAMYLCASSLADRDYEQYFGPGTRLTVT.

J is TRBJ2-7 and V is TRBV5-6; D perhaps matches TRBD1 (6 bases). The germline V and J ends were trimmed by 4 bases and 4 bases, with 9 bases remaining between them. The CDR3 loop spans 12 amino acids. The V gene's germline CDR1 is SGHDT and CDR2 YYEEEE. Here the CDR3 DNA reads TGTGCCAGCAGCCCAGGGACATACGAGCAGTACTTC. Amino acids: CASSPGTYEQYF.

The chain couples TRBV4-2 to TRBJ2-5; D gene ambiguous. Germline lookup yields CDR1 LGHNA and CDR2 YNFKEQ. CDR3 length: 17 residues. Trimming took 4 bases from V and 1 from J, leaving 19 bases between them. The CDR3 DNA follows: TGTGCCAGCAGCCCATGGGGTGGGGTTGGGGTCCAAGAGACCCAGTACTTC. This translates into CASSPWGGVGVQETQYF.

The chain recombines TRBV12-5 with TRBJ2-3, with 7 bases aligning to TRBD2. Germline trimming cut 1 base from V and 0 bases from J; bases unmatched to any gene: 4. From germline, CDR1 is LGHNT and CDR2 FRNRAP. This CDR3 spans 16 amino acids. The CDR3 DNA sequence: TGTGCTAGTGGTTTGGGCCTAGCGGTTAGCACAGATACGCAGTATTTT. The encoded protein is CASGLGLAVSTDTQYF.

In this sample, this clone turned up a few times. This chain joins TRBV6-4 and TRBJ2-1, with 10 bases lining up with TRBD2. Germline CDR1 reads MRHNA; CDR2 reads SNTAGT. The V and J ends lost 2 bases and 12 bases, in that order; junction bases with no gene match: 7. CDR3 size: 14 residues. The chain's CDR3 is CASSDGLAGAGQFF. The CDR3, as DNA: TGTGCCAGCAGTGACGGGCTAGCGGGAGCCGGGCAGTTCTTC.

The V and J genes are TRBV6-6 and TRBJ2-7; D is unclear. Germline CDR1 is MNHNY and CDR2 is SVGAGI (reference sequence). V lost 7 bases to trimming and J lost 0 bases, with 7 bases between them. This CDR3 is 12 amino acids long. The DNA for the CDR3 is TGTGCCAGCATGGGTAACTCCTACGAGCAGTACTTC. This translates into CASMGNSYEQYF.

Only one count was recorded for this clone. This chain joins TRBV19 and TRBJ1-2, with no clear D. Trimming shortened V by 6 bases and J by 2 bases, and 7 bases separated the two germline ends. Germline CDR1 and CDR2: LNHDA and SQIVND (reference sequence). The CDR3 contains 12 residues. The CDR3 bases are TGTGCCAGTAGAACGGGGAACTATGGCTACACCTTC. This gives the protein CASRTGNYGYTF. Using reference TRBV19 and TRBJ1-2 for the parts outside the CDR3, the full variable domain is DGGITQSPKYLFRKEGQNVTLSCEQNLNHDAMYWYRQDPGQGLRLIYYSQIVNDFQKGDIAEGYSVSREKKESFPLTVTSAQKNPTAFYLCASRTGNYGYTFGSGTRLTVV.

The V call is TRBV4-3, the J call TRBJ2-7; no clear D. This CDR3 contains 15 residues. Germline V gives CDR1 LGHNA, CDR2 YSLEER. V gave up 1 base and J gave up 2 bases, with 12 bases separating them. The CDR3 DNA reads TGCGCCAGCAGCCAAGGGTCCGGCGCAGCCTACGAGCAGTACTTC. Its protein product is CASSQGSGAAYEQYF.

The V call is TRBV19, the J call TRBJ2-5, with D possibly matching TRBD1 (5 bases). Germline V gene sequence: CDR1 LNHDA, CDR2 SQIVND (reference sequence). The CDR3 consists of 16 residues. Trimming stripped 1 base from V and 5 bases from J, with 17 bases between. The CDR3 loop is CASSIGPTSRVETQYF. The DNA of the CDR3 is TGTGCCAGTAGTATAGGGCCCACCAGCAGGGTGGAGACCCAGTACTTC.

The chain joins TRBV28 to TRBJ2-5; the match to TRBD1 covers 7 bases. The end of the DNA is better explained by TRBJ2-7, so the J call may be wrong. This CDR3 contains 15 residues. Germline-derived CDR1 and CDR2 are MDHEN and SYDVKM. CDR3 sequence (DNA): TGTGCCAGCAGCCAACCGGGACAGTCCCCCTACGAGCAGTACTTC. Protein sequence: CASSQPGQSPYEQYF.

V and J are TRBV30 and TRBJ2-4; 11 bases map to TRBD1. Germline V gives CDR1 GTSNPN, CDR2 SVGIG (reference sequence). V gave up 0 bases and J gave up 6 bases; unmatched junction bases: 1. The CDR3 consists of 14 residues. In nucleotides, the CDR3 is TGTGCCTGGAGTGTCGGACAGGGGGCAAACATTCAGTACTTC. Translation gives CAWSVGQGANIQYF.

V is TRBV4-3 and J is TRBJ2-5; possibly TRBD1 for D (5 bases). CDR3 length: 15 residues. Looked up from germline, CDR1 is LGHNA and CDR2 is YSLEER. V lost 0 bases and J 5 bases, leaving 13 bases between the germline ends. The CDR3: CASSQDHAPGETQYF. The CDR3, as DNA: TGCGCCAGCAGCCAAGATCACGCCCCAGGGGAGACCCAGTACTTC.

The chain recombines TRBV6-6 with TRBJ2-5; 8 bases are shared with TRBD1. V gave up 0 bases and J gave up 4 bases; unmatched junction bases: 4. Germline loops: CDR1 MNHNY, CDR2 SVGAGI (reference sequence). The CDR3 length is 15 residues. CDR3 protein: CASSYSGQGGETQYF. For the CDR3, the DNA is TGTGCCAGCAGTTACTCCGGACAGGGAGGAGAGACCCAGTACTTC.

The chain couples TRBV2 to TRBJ2-3, with 7 bases matching TRBD2. The V segment lost 7 bases and the J segment 3 bases; nucleotides outside the gene matches: 4. Germline V lookup: CDR1 SNHLY, CDR2 FYNNEI. The CDR3 sequence is 13 residues long. CDR3 sequence: CASNPGGTDTQYF. CDR3 coding DNA: TGTGCCAGCAATCCGGGGGGAACAGATACGCAGTATTTT.

This chain uses TRBV19 with TRBJ1-5; D is unresolved. CDR1 is LNHDA, CDR2 SQIVND, per germline (reference sequence). The length of the CDR3 is 14 residues. Between the trimmed V and J ends, which lost 7 bases and 0 bases, there was a span of 10 bases. The CDR3: CASTPGGSNQPQHF. DNA of the CDR3: TGTGCCAGTACCCCCGGAGGTAGCAATCAGCCCCAGCATTTT.

The rearrangement uses TRBV10-3 and TRBJ1-1; D is uncertain. This CDR3 contains 14 residues. From germline, CDR1 is ENHRY and CDR2 SYGVKD. The V gene lost 0 bases and the J gene lost 5 bases, with 10 bases spanning the gap. CDR3 in DNA: TGTGCCATCAGTGAGTCGAACGGAGAGACTGAAGCTTTCTTT. The encoded protein is CAISESNGETEAFF.

The gene calls are TRBV27 and TRBJ2-2; 7 nucleotides align to TRBD1. Germline-derived CDR1 and CDR2 are MNHEY and SMNVEV (reference sequence). V was clipped by 5 bases and J by 5 bases; unmatched bases: 8. This CDR3 spans 15 amino acids. CDR3 region: CASSARQGRTGELFF. The CDR3 DNA reads as TGTGCCAGCAGTGCCCGACAGGGAAGGACCGGGGAGCTGTTTTTT.

J is TRBJ1-1 and V is TRBV5-1; D is undetermined. The CDR3 contains 13 residues. The germline V and J ends were trimmed by 0 bases and 0 bases, with 3 bases remaining between them. CDR1 is SGHRS and CDR2 is YFSETQ in the germline V gene. Here the CDR3 reads CASSLDMNTEAFF. The CDR3 DNA reads TGCGCCAGCAGCTTGGACATGAACACTGAAGCTTTCTTT.

V and J are TRBV30 and TRBJ2-1; TRBD2 matches at 9 bases. V lost 7 bases, J lost 8 bases, and 9 bases stayed unmatched. CDR3 length equals 13 residues. Germline CDR1 is GTSNPN and CDR2 is SVGIG (reference sequence). The CDR3 DNA reads TGTGCCTTTCGGGAGCGGGGGGTTGATGAGCAGTTCTTC. It translates to CAFRERGVDEQFF.

The rearrangement joins TRBV7-9 to TRBJ2-7; D perhaps matches TRBD2 (5 bases). In germline, CDR1 is SEHNR, CDR2 FQNEAQ (reference sequence). The V end was cut by 1 base, the J end by 5 bases, with 24 bases between. CDR3 size: 18 residues. The CDR3 DNA sequence: TGTGCCAGCAGCTTAGGTGCCGCAGCGGCGGCCTCTTGGGACGAGCAGTACTTC. Translated: CASSLGAAAAASWDEQYF. The whole variable domain, filled in from reference TRBV7-9 and TRBJ2-7, reads DTGVSQNPRHKITKRGQNVTFRCDPISEHNRLYWYRQTLGQGPEFLTYFQNEAQLEKSRLLSDRFSAERPKGSFSTLEIQRTEQGDSAMYLCASSLGAAAAASWDEQYFGPGTRLTVT.

There are a few counts of this clone. V gene TRBV4-3 combines with J gene TRBJ1-1; tentatively, D is TRBD1 (6 bases). The CDR3 is 15 residues long. From germline, CDR1 is LGHNA and CDR2 YSLEER. Trimming cost V 0 bases and J 1 base, with 9 bases left between them. CDR3 coding DNA: TGCGCCAGCAGCCAAGATACAGGGAAGAACACTGAAGCTTTCTTT. Amino acid sequence: CASSQDTGKNTEAFF.